This is a list of T cell receptor beta chains from one sample in a study of T-cell memory formation after mild COVID-19. TCRdb called the 5' RACE reads again in MiXCR, with one record for every CDR3 protein. The data contain more than 450,000 distinct CDR3 sequences, approximately 19% of them seen just once; the ten biggest clones take up about 12%. The sequenced sample consisted of PBMCs or a T cell subset sorted from them (not recorded which). These receptors were collected from an adult woman who had mild COVID-19 (a few samples of this study predate the infection). Cell type and time point are not known. CDR3s leave out the opening cysteine and the closing phenylalanine or tryptophan. Fields, in order: V gene, D gene, CDR3 protein. D genes are given only for firm matches.

TRBV4-2	.	ASSQESRYSNQPQH
TRBV24-1	.	ATSDPGAIATQY
TRBV2	.	ASRMDTMNTEAF
TRBV5-6	.	ASIKGTDTQY
TRBV6-2/TRBV6-3	TRBD2	ASSYSASGSGDEQF
TRBV12-3/TRBV12-4	TRBD1	ASSMYRDRDTEAF
TRBV14	.	ASSQPLAFQETQY
TRBV6-1	TRBD1	ASYPGTANLDYGYT
TRBV5-4	.	ASSLTLRDDEQY
TRBV18	.	ASSPQQGIPYNEQF
TRBV6-6	TRBD2	ASSYGFGGGAWTGELF
TRBV19	.	ASSIRADRAF
TRBV7-2	TRBD1	ASSPYTGGTGELF
TRBV4-2	.	ASSQDSTNTEAF
TRBV20-1	TRBD2	SAPGTSGTQY
TRBV11-2	TRBD1	ASSLVQGSSTDTQY
TRBV20-1	.	SARDRVVSYEQY
TRBV24-1	.	ATSDVPLIDYEQY
TRBV7-3	TRBD1	ASSLTWVGGVGNEQF
TRBV19	.	ASSTRQAGLDTIY
TRBV21-1	.	ASSKVGDTQY
TRBV5-1	.	ASSLGFGGAKEAF
TRBV7-9	.	ASSLSWDFPSQYQETQY
TRBV12-3/TRBV12-4	.	ASTLRRGNQPQH
TRBV7-8	.	ASSFETGEQF
TRBV25-1	TRBD2	ASSEQDSGSGGPGETQY
TRBV24-1	.	ATSDFGLGEESGYNEQF
TRBV2	.	ASSSTGHNEQF
TRBV7-9	TRBD1	ASSPPRDRENTEAF
TRBV24-1	TRBD2	ATSDLTSGYNEQF
TRBV5-1	.	ASSLAGRSQETQY
TRBV27	TRBD1	ASSLTTPGTGTEAF
TRBV30	TRBD2	AWSARRSGGNTGELF
TRBV20-1	.	SAPRRPTFYEQY
TRBV6-2/TRBV6-3	.	ASKLGQAREQF